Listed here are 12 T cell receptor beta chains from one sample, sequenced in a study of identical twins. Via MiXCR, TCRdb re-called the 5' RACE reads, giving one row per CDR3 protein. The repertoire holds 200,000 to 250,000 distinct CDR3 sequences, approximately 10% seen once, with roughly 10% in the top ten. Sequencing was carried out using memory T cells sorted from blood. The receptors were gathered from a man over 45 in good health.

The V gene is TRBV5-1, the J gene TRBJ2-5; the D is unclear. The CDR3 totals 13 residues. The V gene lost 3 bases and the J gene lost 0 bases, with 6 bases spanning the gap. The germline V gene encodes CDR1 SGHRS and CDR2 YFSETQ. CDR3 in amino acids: CASSSAYQETQYF. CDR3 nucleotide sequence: TGCGCCAGCAGCTCGGCGTACCAAGAGACCCAGTACTTC.

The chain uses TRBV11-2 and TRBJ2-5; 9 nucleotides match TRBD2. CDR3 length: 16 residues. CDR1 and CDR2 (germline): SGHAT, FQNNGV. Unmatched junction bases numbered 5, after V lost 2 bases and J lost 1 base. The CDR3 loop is CASSLRLAGFQETQYF. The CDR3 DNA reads TGTGCCAGCAGCTTAAGGCTAGCGGGGTTCCAAGAGACCCAGTACTTC.

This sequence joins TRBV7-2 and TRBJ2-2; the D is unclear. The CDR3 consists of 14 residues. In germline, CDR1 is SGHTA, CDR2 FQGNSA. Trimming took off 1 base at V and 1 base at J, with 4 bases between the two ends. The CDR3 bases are TGTGCCAGCAGCTTAGAATGGAACACCGGGGAGCTGTTTTTT. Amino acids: CASSLEWNTGELFF.

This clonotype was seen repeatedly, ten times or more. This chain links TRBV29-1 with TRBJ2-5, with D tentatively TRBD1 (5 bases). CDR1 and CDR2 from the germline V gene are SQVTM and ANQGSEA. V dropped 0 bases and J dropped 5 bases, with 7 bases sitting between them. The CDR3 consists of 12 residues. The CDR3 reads CSVEDRDETQYF. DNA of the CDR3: TGCAGCGTTGAAGACAGGGATGAGACCCAGTACTTC. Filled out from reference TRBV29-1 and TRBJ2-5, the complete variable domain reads SAVISQKPSRDICQRGTSLTIQCQVDSQVTMMFWYRQQPGQSLTLIATANQGSEATYESGFVIDKFPISRPNLTFSTLTVSNMSPEDSSIYLCSVEDRDETQYFGPGTRLLVL.

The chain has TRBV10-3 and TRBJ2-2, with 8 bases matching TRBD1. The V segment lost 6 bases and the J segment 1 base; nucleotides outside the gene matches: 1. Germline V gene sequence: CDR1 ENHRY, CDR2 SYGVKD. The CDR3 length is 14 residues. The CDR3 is CAIRGQGNTGELFF. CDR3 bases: TGTGCCATCAGAGGACAGGGGAACACCGGGGAGCTGTTTTTT.

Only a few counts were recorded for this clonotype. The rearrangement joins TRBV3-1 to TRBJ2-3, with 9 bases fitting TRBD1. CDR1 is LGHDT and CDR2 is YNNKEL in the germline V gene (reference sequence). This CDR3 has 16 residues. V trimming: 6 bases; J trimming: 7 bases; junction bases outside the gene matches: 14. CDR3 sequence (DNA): TGTGCCAGCAGTCCTGCCGGGACAGGGATTTATTATACGCAGTATTTT. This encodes CASSPAGTGIYYTQYF.

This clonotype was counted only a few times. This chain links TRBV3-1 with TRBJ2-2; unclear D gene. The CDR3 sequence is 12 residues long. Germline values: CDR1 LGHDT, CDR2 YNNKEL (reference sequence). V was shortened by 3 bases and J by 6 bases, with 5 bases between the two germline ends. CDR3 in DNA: TGTGCCAGCAGCCACGGGTCCGGGGAGCTGTTTTTT. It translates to CASSHGSGELFF.

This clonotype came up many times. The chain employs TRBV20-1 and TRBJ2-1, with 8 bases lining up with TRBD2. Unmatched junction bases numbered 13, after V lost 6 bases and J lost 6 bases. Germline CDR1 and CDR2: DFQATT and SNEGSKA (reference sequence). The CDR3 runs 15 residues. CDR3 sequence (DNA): TGCAGTGCCCATGAAGCCAACGGGAGGGCCAATGAGCAGTTCTTC. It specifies CSAHEANGRANEQFF.

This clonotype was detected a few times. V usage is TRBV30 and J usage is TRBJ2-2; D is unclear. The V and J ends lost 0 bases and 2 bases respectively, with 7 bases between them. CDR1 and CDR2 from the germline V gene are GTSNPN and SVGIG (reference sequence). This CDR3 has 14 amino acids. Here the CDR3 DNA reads TGTGCCTGGAGTGTCGTGGCTAACACCGGGGAGCTGTTTTTT. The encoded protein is CAWSVVANTGELFF.

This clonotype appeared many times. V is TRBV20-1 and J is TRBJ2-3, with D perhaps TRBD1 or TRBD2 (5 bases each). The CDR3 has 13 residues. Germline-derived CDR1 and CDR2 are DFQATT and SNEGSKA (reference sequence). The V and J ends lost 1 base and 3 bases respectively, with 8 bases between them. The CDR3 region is CSARGDQTDTQYF. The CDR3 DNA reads TGCAGTGCTAGAGGGGACCAGACAGATACGCAGTATTTT.

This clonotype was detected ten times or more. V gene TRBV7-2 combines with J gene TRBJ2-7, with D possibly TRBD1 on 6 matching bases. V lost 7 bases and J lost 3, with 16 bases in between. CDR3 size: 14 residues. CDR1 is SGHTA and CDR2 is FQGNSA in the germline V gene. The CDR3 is CASKMDRLSYEQYF. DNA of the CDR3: TGTGCCAGCAAGATGGACAGACTGAGCTACGAGCAGTACTTC.

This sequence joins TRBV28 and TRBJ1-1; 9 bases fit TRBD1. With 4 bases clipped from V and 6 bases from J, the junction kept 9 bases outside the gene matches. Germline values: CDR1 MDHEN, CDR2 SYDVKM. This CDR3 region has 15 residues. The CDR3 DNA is TGTGCCAGCAGTTCCGGGACAGGGTTTGTAGCTGAAGCTTTCTTT. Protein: CASSSGTGFVAEAFF.